Given below is one T cell receptor delta chain in context. This clone was detected ten times or more. Its antigen is not yet known. A far larger clone is one nucleotide away, so this likely arose from a read error. Other DNA sequences of this sample code for an identical CDR3. The germline V gene supplies CDR1 TSWWSYY and CDR2 QGS. The CDR3, from cysteine to phenylalanine, totals 16 residues. Only the CDR3 portion is preserved as DNA: 48 bases, with reading frame beginning at the first base. This specimen belongs to a study of γδ T cells in repeated Plasmodium falciparum infection (TCRdb year 2021). Concerning the study at large: The natural-infection arm enrolled Malian children exposed to intense seasonal malaria transmission and compared the Malian children with Australian children matched for age and gender. Four controlled human malaria infections were administered to about 5 malaria-naive U.S. adults over about 600 days by bites from P. falciparum NF54-infected Anopheles stephensi mosquitoes. Samples from controlled-infection subjects were taken at baseline, right before selected infections, and 21 days after each infection. Malian gammadelta TCR repertoires were analysed cross-sectionally during no-transmission periods and longitudinally across acute febrile malaria episodes. The study examined how repeated Plasmodium falciparum infection shapes the human gammadelta T cell repertoire, using natural infection in Mali and controlled human malaria infection. Results the study describes overall, beyond this receptor: Vdelta2-negative gammadelta TCR repertoires from Malian children appeared more clonally expanded, less diverse and less shared than those of Australian children. In Vdelta2-negative gammadelta TCR repertoires, which were largely Vdelta1+, repeated controlled infections appeared to drive waves of new clonotype selection. The Malian cohort was drawn from a small rural village made up mostly of one ethnic group, which limits generalizability. Vgamma9/Vdelta2+ TCR repertoires showed a highly stable polyclonal repertoire over time and infection, with many inter-individual overlapping TCRgamma sequences. Analysis of inter-individual variability in gammadelta T cell responses was limited by the small size of the controlled-infection cohort.

For bulk TCR repertoire analysis, Vgamma9/Vdelta2+ and Vdelta2-negative gammadelta T cell populations were flow-sorted out of peripheral blood mononuclear cells. To prepare the library, multiplex PCR was applied. TCRdb shows the sequencer as Illumina MiSeq. Both TCR gamma (TRG) and TCR delta (TRD) chains were sequenced from each sorted gammadelta T cell sample. The authors processed their data as follows. Repertoire analyses included clonotype tree plots, accumulated frequency of the top 20 clonotypes, diversity index (DI) and D75 metrics. Public reads were reanalyzed in TCRdb with CATT, and rows carrying the same DNA were merged afterwards. These V and J calls derive from TCRdb rather than the authors' analysis. The sample contains 70,000 to 95,000 delta-chain clones, 1.4% of them found a single time. Together, the top ten hold approximately 10% of the sample.

The TCR was taken from a pool of human donors (malaria-infected and uninfected, not separated). The V and J genes are TRDV1 and TRDJ1, with 8 bases aligning to TRDD2. TCRdb supplies no J gene; here it was assigned by aligning the nucleotide sequence to germline. The sequencing input was gamma-delta T cells from blood. CDR3 protein: CALGKLPTRMGSKLIF. The nucleotides read TGTGCTCTTGGGAAACTTCCTACTAGAATGGGGAGTAAACTCATCTTT.